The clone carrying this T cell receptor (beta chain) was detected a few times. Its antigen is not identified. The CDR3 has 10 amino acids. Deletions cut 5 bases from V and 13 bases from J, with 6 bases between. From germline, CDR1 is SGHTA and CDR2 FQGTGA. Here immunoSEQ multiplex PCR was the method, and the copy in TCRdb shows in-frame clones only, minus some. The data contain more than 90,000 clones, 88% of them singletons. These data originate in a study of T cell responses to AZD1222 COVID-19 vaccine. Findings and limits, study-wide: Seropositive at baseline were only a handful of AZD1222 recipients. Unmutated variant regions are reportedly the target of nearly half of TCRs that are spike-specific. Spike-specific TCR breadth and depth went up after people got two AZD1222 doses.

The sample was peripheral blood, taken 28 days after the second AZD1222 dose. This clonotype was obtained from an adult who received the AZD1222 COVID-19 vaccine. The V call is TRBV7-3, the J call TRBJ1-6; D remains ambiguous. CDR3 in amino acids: CASSPDPLHF. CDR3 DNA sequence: TGTGCCAGCAGCCCTGATCCCCTCCACTTT.